This TCR beta chain appears in the sequencing data of a study of CXCR3-negative and CXCR3-positive naive CD8 T cells. Broader study findings: Memory cells showed distinct TRBV-TRBJ patterns, while the two naive subsets matched.

Libraries of TRB cDNA were made by 5' RACE and carried UMIs. Reanalyzing the 5' RACE reads, TCRdb keeps one entry per CDR3 protein, without DNA. This table holds roughly 90,000 distinct CDR3 sequences. For this clonotype: Its target is unknown.

Identification of naive CD8+ T cells rested on CD45RO-CCR7+CD27+CD95- status. The length of the CDR3 is 20 residues. Per germline, CDR1 KGHSH and CDR2 LQKENI. Sample: naive CXCR3- CD8+ T cells from blood. Subset given: CD45RO-CCR7+CD27+CD95- naive CD8+ T cells lacking CXCR3 (TNR3-). The receptor was isolated from a human donor in good health. Some clones in this sample may be carry-over from other donors' samples. This chain joins TRBV18 and TRBJ2-2; the D call of TRBD2 rests on TCRdb alone, since no DNA is present to check it. The CDR3 protein is CASSPQSDTVAGANTGELFF. Complete variable domain (other parts from reference TRBV18 and TRBJ2-2): NAGVMQNPRHLVRRRGQEARLRCSPMKGHSHVYWYRQLPEEGLKFMVYLQKENIIDESGMPKERFSAEFPKEGPSILRIQQVVRGDSAAYFCASSPQSDTVAGANTGELFFGEGSRLTVL.